This entry lists 14 T cell receptor beta chains sequenced from one sample in a study of shared clonotypes between healthy human individuals. Clones were read by immunoSEQ multiplex PCR, and TCRdb kept only the in-frame ones, dropping some. The sample has 2 million to 2.5 million clones, 85% to 95% seen once; the top ten hold 0.39%. The specimen sequenced was naive CD4+ T cells from PBMCs. Subset given: CD45RA+ positively selected. Receptor source: a man aged 18 to 30 in good health. Some clones in this sample may be carry-over from other donors' samples.

CDR3 DNA: TGTGCCAGCAGCCCTCGGACTACCTCGGATATTCAGTACTTC. It codes for CASSPRTTSDIQYF. The chain uses TRBV9 and TRBJ2-4; a possible D gene is TRBD2 (6 bases). Germline loops: CDR1 SGDLS, CDR2 YYNGEE. Deletions cut 4 bases from V and 10 bases from J, with 18 bases between. CDR3 size: 14 residues.

The chain is built from TRBV7-2 and TRBJ2-1, with 7 bases that match TRBD1. V lost 5 bases and J lost 6; bases outside the gene matches: 7. CDR1 is SGHTA and CDR2 is FQGNSA in the germline V gene. This CDR3 region has 14 residues. In DNA form, the CDR3 reads TGTGCCAGCAGCCCTCCGGGACAGCGCAATGAGCAGTTCTTC. It codes for CASSPPGQRNEQFF.

The chain has TRBV27 and TRBJ2-1; D unresolved. Germline V gene lookup returns CDR1 MNHEY and CDR2 SMNVEV (reference sequence). CDR3 length equals 15 residues. V lost 6 bases, J lost 0 bases, and 12 bases lay in between. The chain's CDR3 is CASSVQSLSYNEQFF. The DNA for the CDR3 is TGTGCCAGCAGCGTACAGAGCCTCTCCTACAATGAGCAGTTCTTC.

About this clone: Other DNA sequences of this sample code for an identical CDR3. The chain joins TRBV28 to TRBJ1-3, with D hard to call. This CDR3 has 12 amino acids. Trimming pared 6 bases from V and 0 bases from J, leaving 3 bases between. Per germline, CDR1 MDHEN and CDR2 SYDVKM. CDR3 in amino acids: CASRFSGNTIYF. The CDR3, as DNA: TGTGCCAGCAGATTCTCTGGAAACACCATATATTTT.

The chain is built from TRBV11-2 and TRBJ2-1; 8 bases agree with TRBD2. Germline CDR1 is SGHAT and CDR2 is FQNNGV. The length of the CDR3 is 15 residues. Unmatched junction bases numbered 7, after V lost 6 bases and J lost 3 bases. CDR3 bases: TGTGCCAGCAGGCCCCGGCGGGAGGTCTACAATGAGCAGTTCTTC. Its translation: CASRPRREVYNEQFF.

The chain couples TRBV5-4 to TRBJ2-1, with D unresolved. This CDR3 region has 15 residues. V shed 4 bases and J shed 4 bases, with 15 bases lying between them. Germline CDR1 SGHNT, CDR2 YYREEE (reference sequence). The DNA of the CDR3 is TGTGCCAGCAGCCTTGATGGGTTTGGATACAATGAGCAGTTCTTC. Protein sequence: CASSLDGFGYNEQFF.

This chain joins TRBV5-4 and TRBJ1-5; D gene unclear. Germline V lookup: CDR1 SGHNT, CDR2 YYREEE (reference sequence). Trimming removed 1 base at V and 6 bases at J, with 8 bases between. The CDR3 totals 13 residues. The CDR3 bases are TGTGCCAGCAGCTTGATGGGAACTCAGCCCCAGCATTTT. Protein: CASSLMGTQPQHF.

About this clone itself: Other DNA sequences in this sample translate to the same CDR3. The CDR3 region is CSVRRAQETQYF. The CDR3 DNA is TGCAGCGTTCGGAGAGCCCAAGAGACCCAGTACTTC. V and J are TRBV29-1 and TRBJ2-5, with unresolved D. The CDR3 consists of 12 residues. With 5 bases removed from V and 1 base from J, the gap between germline ends came to 8 bases. The germline V gene has CDR1 SQVTM and CDR2 ANQGSEA.

This clone was counted a single time. This chain uses TRBV25-1 with TRBJ1-2; 7 bases map to TRBD1. The junction had 8 bases not matched to a gene; V was cut back by 6 bases and J by 4 bases. The germline V gene encodes CDR1 MGHDK and CDR2 SYGVNS. The CDR3 covers 14 residues. CDR3 sequence (DNA): TGTGCCAGCAGCGCTCACCGGGACAGCTATGGCTACACCTTC. Its protein is CASSAHRDSYGYTF.

The gene calls are TRBV2 and TRBJ2-4; D remains unclear. The CDR3 extends over 12 amino acids. Germline CDR1 and CDR2: SNHLY and FYNNEI. Trimming took 4 bases from V and 1 from J, leaving 2 bases between them. The CDR3 is CASSGAKNIQYF. The DNA for the CDR3 is TGTGCCAGCAGTGGGGCCAAAAACATTCAGTACTTC.

About this clone itself: Other DNA sequences from this sample encode an identical CDR3 as well. The genes are TRBV20-1 and TRBJ2-7; 7 bases align to TRBD2. This CDR3 region has 11 residues. Germline values: CDR1 DFQATT, CDR2 SNEGSKA (reference sequence). The J segment lost 3 bases and the V segment lost 6 bases, leaving 2 bases of the junction unmatched. The CDR3 spells CSAGGSYEQYF. The CDR3 DNA follows: TGCAGTGCCGGCGGGAGCTACGAGCAGTACTTC.

As DNA, the CDR3 is TGTGCCAGCTCACCACCTGTCGGGACAGGGGGCAGTGGCTACACCTTC. This encodes CASSPPVGTGGSGYTF. This sequence joins TRBV18 and TRBJ1-2, with 12 bases matching TRBD1. Looked up from germline, CDR1 is KGHSH and CDR2 is LQKENI. V lost 0 bases to trimming and J lost 7 bases; unmatched junction nucleotides: 6. This CDR3 contains 16 residues.

This chain links TRBV9 with TRBJ1-1, with TRBD1 as a possible D gene (5 bases). The germline V gene encodes CDR1 SGDLS and CDR2 YYNGEE. The germline V and J ends were trimmed by 0 bases and 4 bases, with 10 bases remaining between them. There are 14 residues in the CDR3. CDR3 region: CASSVATQGTEAFF. DNA of the CDR3: TGTGCCAGCAGCGTAGCTACGCAGGGCACTGAAGCTTTCTTT.

CDR3 in amino acids: CASSFTGDEKLFF. CDR3 DNA: TGTGCCAGCAGTTTCACAGGGGATGAAAAACTGTTTTTT. This chain links TRBV5-5 with TRBJ1-4, with TRBD1 identical over 7 bases. With 5 bases clipped from V and 6 bases from J, the junction kept 4 bases outside the gene matches. CDR3 length: 13 amino acids. The germline V gene has CDR1 SGHKS and CDR2 YYEKEE (reference sequence).